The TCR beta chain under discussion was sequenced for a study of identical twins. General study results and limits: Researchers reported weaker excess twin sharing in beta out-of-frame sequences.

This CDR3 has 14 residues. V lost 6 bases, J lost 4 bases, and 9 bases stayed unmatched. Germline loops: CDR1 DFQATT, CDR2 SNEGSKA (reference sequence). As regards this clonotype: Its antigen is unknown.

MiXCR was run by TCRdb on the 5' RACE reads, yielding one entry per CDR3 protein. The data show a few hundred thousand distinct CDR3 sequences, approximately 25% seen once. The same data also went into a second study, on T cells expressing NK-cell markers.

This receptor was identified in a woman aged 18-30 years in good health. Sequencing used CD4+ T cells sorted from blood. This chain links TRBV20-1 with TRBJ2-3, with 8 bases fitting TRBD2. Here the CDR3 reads CSAPRGAGADTQYF. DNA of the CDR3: TGCAGTGCCCCCAGGGGAGCGGGAGCAGATACGCAGTATTTT.